This is a list of T cell receptor beta chains from one sample in a study of T cell clones after liver transplantation. Clones were read by immunoSEQ multiplex PCR, and TCRdb kept only the in-frame ones, dropping some. The table has some 60,000 clones, 70% seen once. The input for sequencing was CD4+ T cells from blood, taken at the approximately 15-month timepoint. These receptors came from a human patient who received a liver transplant. Some of the T cells may derive from the graft donor. Each CDR3 is given with its conserved first and last residue. A D gene is named only where the DNA matches it firmly. Some rows have no size entry. The others give once, few or many, or a class for an expanded clone.

CDR3aa | CDR3nt | j_gene | abundance | d_gene | v_gene
CASSVDRGYTDTQYF | TGTGCCAGCAGCGTGGACAGGGGATACACAGATACGCAGTATTTT | TRBJ2-3 | - | TRBD1 | TRBV2
CASSADGYYGYTF | TGTGCCAGCAGTGCCGACGGATACTATGGCTACACCTTC | TRBJ1-2 | - | - | TRBV28
CASSPAAPIAKNIQYF | TGTGCCAGCAGCCCCGCGGCACCTATAGCCAAAAACATTCAGTACTTC | TRBJ2-4 | few | - | TRBV7-9
CASSLGPSGLAGGRNEQFF | TGTGCCAGCAGCTTAGGGCCCTCCGGACTAGCGGGAGGGCGCAATGAGCAGTTCTTC | TRBJ2-1 | few | TRBD2 | TRBV11-3
CASSSGQGLGNTEAFF | TGTGCCAGCAGCTCGGGACAGGGGTTGGGGAACACTGAAGCTTTCTTT | TRBJ1-1 | - | TRBD1 | TRBV7-2
CASRPQQGYNEQFF | TGTGCCAGCAGACCCCAACAGGGGTACAATGAGCAGTTCTTC | TRBJ2-1 | - | TRBD1 | TRBV6-4
CASSPDLSNTEAFF | TGTGCCAGCTCACCAGATCTATCGAACACTGAAGCTTTCTTT | TRBJ1-1 | - | - | TRBV18
CASRREQETQYF | TGTGCCAGCAGAAGGGAACAAGAGACCCAGTACTTC | TRBJ2-5 | - | - | TRBV5-4
CASSEGVRDYGYTF | TGTGCCAGCAGTGAAGGGGTCAGGGACTATGGCTACACCTTC | TRBJ1-2 | - | - | TRBV6-1
CASSPGTGAINQPQHF | TGTGCCAGCAGTCCGGGGACAGGGGCCATCAATCAGCCCCAGCATTTT | TRBJ1-5 | medium-sized | TRBD1 | TRBV28
CASREGGAIRNTEAFF | TGTGCCTCCAGGGAAGGGGGGGCAATTAGGAACACTGAAGCTTTCTTT | TRBJ1-1 | - | - | TRBV19
CASSPGAVTDTQYF | TGTGCCAGTAGTCCCGGGGCCGTCACAGATACGCAGTATTTT | TRBJ2-3 | - | - | TRBV19
CASSPPSSSGNTIYF | TGTGCCAGCTCACCACCGAGCAGCTCTGGAAACACCATATATTTT | TRBJ1-3 | once | - | TRBV18
CATSNADDYEQYF | TGTGCCACCAGCAATGCAGATGACTACGAGCAGTACTTC | TRBJ2-7 | - | - | TRBV15
CASSQESRGERQETQYF | TGTGCCAGCAGCCAGGAATCACGCGGGGAACGCCAAGAGACCCAGTACTTC | TRBJ2-5 | - | - | TRBV4-2
CASSGDGFMNTEAFF | TGTGCCAGCAGTGGGGATGGTTTTATGAACACTGAAGCTTTCTTT | TRBJ1-1 | once | - | TRBV2
CASLDSRFVDTGELFF | TGTGCCAGCCTCGACAGCCGGTTTGTGGACACCGGGGAGCTGTTTTTT | TRBJ2-2 | - | - | TRBV19
CASSPGPPYETQYF | TGTGCCAGCAGTCCGGGACCCCCTTATGAGACCCAGTACTTC | TRBJ2-5 | - | - | TRBV6-6
CASSGSRDRVSSTEAFF | TGTGCCAGCAGTGGATCCCGGGACAGGGTTTCGAGCACTGAAGCTTTCTTT | TRBJ1-1 | - | TRBD1 | TRBV6-1
CASSQVSTLGAFF | TGCGCCAGCAGCCAAGTAAGTACCCTGGGCGCTTTCTTT | TRBJ1-1 | - | - | TRBV4-3
CAWKGTGGHGYTF | TGTGCCTGGAAGGGCACCGGGGGCCATGGCTACACCTTC | TRBJ1-2 | - | - | TRBV30
CAWSVTDSWGEKLFF | TGTGCCTGGAGTGTAACGGATTCCTGGGGTGAAAAACTGTTTTTT | TRBJ1-4 | - | - | TRBV30
CASSEGYGYTF | TGTGCCAGCAGTGAGGGCTATGGCTACACCTTC | TRBJ1-2 | - | - | TRBV28
CASSGGGPKNTEAFF | TGCGCCAGCAGTGGGGGGGGGCCCAAGAACACTGAAGCTTTCTTT | TRBJ1-1 | - | - | TRBV10-2
CASSQRQVFTDTQYF | TGTGCCAGCAGTCAAAGACAGGTTTTCACAGATACGCAGTATTTT | TRBJ2-3 | few | - | TRBV6-5
CASTRVSYNEQFF | TGTGCCAGCACGAGGGTCTCCTACAATGAGCAGTTCTTC | TRBJ2-1 | few | - | TRBV6-6
CASKGQGYNEQFF | TGTGCCAGTAAGGGACAGGGCTACAATGAGCAGTTCTTC | TRBJ2-1 | many | TRBD1 | TRBV19
CASSYGQSNQPQHF | TGTGCCAGCAGTTATGGGCAAAGCAATCAGCCCCAGCATTTT | TRBJ1-5 | - | - | TRBV6-6
CSVEGLGSEQYF | TGCAGCGTTGAAGGTTTGGGTTCCGAGCAGTACTTC | TRBJ2-7 | once | - | TRBV29-1
CASSGTQYEQYF | TGTGCCAGCAGTGGGACCCAATACGAGCAGTACTTC | TRBJ2-7 | - | - | TRBV6-1
CASSPEQKTNTGELFF | TGTGCCAGCTCACCAGAACAGAAGACGAACACCGGGGAGCTGTTTTTT | TRBJ2-2 | - | - | TRBV18
CASSSPSGSAAKNIQYF | TGTGCCAGCAGCTCCCCTTCTGGCTCGGCGGCCAAAAACATTCAGTACTTC | TRBJ2-4 | - | - | TRBV7-2
CASRSGTETQYF | TGTGCCAGCAGGTCCGGCACAGAGACCCAGTACTTC | TRBJ2-5 | - | - | TRBV11-2
CASSEGSGVNTGELFF | TGCGCCAGCAGTGAGGGTAGCGGGGTGAACACCGGGGAGCTGTTTTTT | TRBJ2-2 | - | TRBD2 | TRBV10-2
CASSYDRVPYSPLHF | TGTGCCAGCAGTTACGACAGGGTCCCTTATTCACCCCTCCACTTT | TRBJ1-6 | - | TRBD1 | TRBV6-5
CASSLDPAGHSGNTIYF | TGCGCCAGCAGCTTGGACCCGGCAGGGCACTCTGGAAACACCATATATTTT | TRBJ1-3 | - | - | TRBV5-1
CASSLDARAASTDTQYF | TGTGCCAGCAGCTTAGACGCTCGGGCTGCTAGCACAGATACGCAGTATTTT | TRBJ2-3 | - | - | TRBV11-3
CASMAGASGANVLTF | TGTGCCAGCATGGCAGGGGCCTCTGGGGCCAACGTCCTGACTTTC | TRBJ2-6 | - | - | TRBV6-1
CASTQDRNTGELFF | TGTGCCAGTACACAGGACAGGAACACCGGGGAGCTGTTTTTT | TRBJ2-2 | - | - | TRBV5-4